This T cell receptor (beta chain) appears in the sequencing data of a study of T cell repertoires in cytomegalovirus infection (dated 2019 in TCRdb). With regard to the full study: The HLA type of each donor mattered for the analysis, because public TCR beta signatures pointed to carriage of CMV infection along with the matching HLA type. What the study reported, not specific to this receptor: Cumulative frequency of public TCR beta family members discriminated carriers of CMV infection plus the relevant HLA type in this cohort and an independent approximately 370-donor cohort. The ex vivo response was dominated by HLA-C-restricted CMV-specific TCR beta clonotypes, which also provided the single most frequent clonotype in two of eight donors.

TCRdb lists the instrument as Illumina HiSeq 1500. TCRdb trimmed public reads at Q25 via fastp, called clones via MiXCR and kept in-frame beta chains. Entries that share a CDR3 protein sequence are merged under the most common genes and DNA. For this sample the table gives fewer than 85,000 distinct CDR3 sequences, of which under 5% were detected only once. About 22% of the sample is in the top ten clones. This clonotype occurred many times. The clone's antigen remains unknown. No much larger clonotype is one base removed from it; base qualities were not supplied. The sequence was collected from a human donor in good health (CMV status not recorded). Some clones in this sample may be carry-over from other donors' samples. Sequencing used PBMCs.

The CDR3 has the sequence CASSRWGREMNTEAFF. The DNA sequence is given as TGTGCCAGCAGCCGATGGGGGCGCGAGATGAACACTGAAGCTTTCTTT. The chain couples TRBV7-2 to TRBJ1-1, with TRBD1 as a weak D call on 6 bases. According to the germline V gene, CDR1 reads SGHTA and CDR2 reads FQGNSA. From the cysteine through the phenylalanine, the CDR3 covers 16 amino acids. Only the CDR3 DNA is retained, 48 bases long and in frame from the first base. A distance of 16 bases separates the germline ends of V and J, which lose 5 bases and 0 bases respectively.